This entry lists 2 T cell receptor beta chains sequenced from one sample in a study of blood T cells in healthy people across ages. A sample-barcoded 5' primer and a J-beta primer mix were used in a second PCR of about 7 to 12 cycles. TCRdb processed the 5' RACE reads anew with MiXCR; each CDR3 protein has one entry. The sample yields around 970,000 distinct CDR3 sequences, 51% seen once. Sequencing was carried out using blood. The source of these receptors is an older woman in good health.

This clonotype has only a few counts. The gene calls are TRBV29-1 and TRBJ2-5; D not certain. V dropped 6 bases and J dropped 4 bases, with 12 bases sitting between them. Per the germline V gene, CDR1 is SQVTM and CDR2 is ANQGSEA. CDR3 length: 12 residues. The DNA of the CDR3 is TGCAGCGTCAGTAGAGACGCAGAGACCCAGTACTTC. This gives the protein CSVSRDAETQYF.

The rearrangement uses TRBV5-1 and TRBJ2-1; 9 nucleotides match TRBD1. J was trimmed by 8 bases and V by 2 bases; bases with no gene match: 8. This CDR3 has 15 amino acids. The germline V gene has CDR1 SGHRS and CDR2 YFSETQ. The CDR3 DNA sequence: TGCGCCAGCAGCTTCCGGGACAGGGTTAACGATGAGCAGTTCTTC. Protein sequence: CASSFRDRVNDEQFF.